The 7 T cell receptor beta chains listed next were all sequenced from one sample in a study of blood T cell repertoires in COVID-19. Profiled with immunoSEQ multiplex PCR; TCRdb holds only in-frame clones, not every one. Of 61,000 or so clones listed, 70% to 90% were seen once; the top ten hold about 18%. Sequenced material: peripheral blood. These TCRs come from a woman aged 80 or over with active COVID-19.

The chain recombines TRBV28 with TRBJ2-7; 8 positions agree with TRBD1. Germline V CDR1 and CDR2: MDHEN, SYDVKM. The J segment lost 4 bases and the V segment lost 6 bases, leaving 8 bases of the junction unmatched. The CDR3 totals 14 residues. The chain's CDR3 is CASRPGGAPYEQYF. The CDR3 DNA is TGTGCCAGCAGGCCAGGGGGCGCCCCATACGAGCAGTACTTC.

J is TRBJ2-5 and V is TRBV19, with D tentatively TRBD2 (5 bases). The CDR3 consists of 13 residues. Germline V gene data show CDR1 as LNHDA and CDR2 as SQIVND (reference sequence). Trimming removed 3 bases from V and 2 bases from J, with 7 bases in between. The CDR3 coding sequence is TGTGCCAGTAGTATGGACTCACAAGAGACCCAGTACTTC. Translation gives CASSMDSQETQYF.

As DNA, the CDR3 is TGTGCCAGCAGCGCGGACAGGATGAACACTGAAGCTTTCTTT. Its protein is CASSADRMNTEAFF. This sequence joins TRBV5-8 and TRBJ1-1; 7 bases are a match to TRBD1. From germline, CDR1 is SGHTS and CDR2 YDEGEE. The V gene end was trimmed by 4 bases and the J gene end by 0 bases; junction bases not matched to a gene: 3. CDR3 length: 14 amino acids.

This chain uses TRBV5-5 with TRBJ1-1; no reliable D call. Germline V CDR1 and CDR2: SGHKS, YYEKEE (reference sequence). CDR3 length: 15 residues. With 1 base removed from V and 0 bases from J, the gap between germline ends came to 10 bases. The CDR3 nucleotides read TGTGCCAGCAGCTTGTCAGGATTTATGAACACTGAAGCTTTCTTT. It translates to CASSLSGFMNTEAFF.

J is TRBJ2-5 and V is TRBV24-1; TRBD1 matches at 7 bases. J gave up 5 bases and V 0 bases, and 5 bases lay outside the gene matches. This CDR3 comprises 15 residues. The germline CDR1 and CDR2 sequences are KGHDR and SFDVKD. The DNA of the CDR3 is TGTGCCACCAGTGATTTGAAGGGGGCCGGGGAGACCCAGTACTTC. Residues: CATSDLKGAGETQYF.

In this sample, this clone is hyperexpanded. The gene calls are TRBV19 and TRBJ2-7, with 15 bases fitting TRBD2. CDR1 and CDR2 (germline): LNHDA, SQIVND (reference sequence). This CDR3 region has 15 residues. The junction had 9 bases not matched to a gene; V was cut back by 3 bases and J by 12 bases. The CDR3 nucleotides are TGTGCCAGTAGTATCCCCGGACTAGCGGGGGGGCGTCTGTACTTC. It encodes CASSIPGLAGGRLYF.

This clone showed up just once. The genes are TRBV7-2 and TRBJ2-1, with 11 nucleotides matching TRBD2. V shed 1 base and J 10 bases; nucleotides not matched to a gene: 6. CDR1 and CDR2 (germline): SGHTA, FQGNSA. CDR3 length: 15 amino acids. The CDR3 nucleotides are TGTGCCAGCAGCTTAGACCCTAGCGGGGGGCGGGAGCAGTTCTTC. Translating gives CASSLDPSGGREQFF.